This T cell receptor beta chain emerged from a study of human versus mouse CDR3 diversity and MHC coevolution. Study conclusions and caveats: The lowest clonal inequality scores came from most of the three human donors.

About this clone itself: What it binds is not known.

The table came from immunoSEQ multiplex PCR; TCRdb's copy has only in-frame clones and leaves some out. The repertoire holds 75,000 to 90,000 clones, roughly 95% seen once, with roughly 1.3% in the top ten. Trimming took 0 bases from V and 2 from J, leaving 14 bases between them. Germline V gene lookup returns CDR1 LNHNV and CDR2 YYDKDF (reference sequence). CDR3 length: 16 amino acids. The gene calls are TRBV15 and TRBJ2-7; the D is unclear. Sequencing was carried out using naive CD4+ T cells from blood. Subset given: CD45RO-negative CD62L-positive naive CD4 T cells. The clonotype originates from a person between 25 and 69 years old in good health. In nucleotides, the CDR3 is TGTGCCACCAGCAGAGATGAGGTCGGCCTCACCTACGAGCAGTACTTC. Protein sequence: CATSRDEVGLTYEQYF.